This entry lists 3 T cell receptor beta chains sequenced from one sample in a study of cytomegalovirus exposure and HLA in healthy donors. PCR primers comprised 60 Vbeta and 13 Jbeta primers. Assay used: immunoSEQ multiplex PCR; TCRdb lists only in-frame clones, some missing. This sample carries some 180,000 clones, around 77% of them seen once, and the ten largest clones take 2.5% to 3.5%. The specimen sequenced was PBMCs. Receptors were obtained from a woman between 25 and 40 years old in good health and CMV-seronegative.

This rearrangement joins TRBV6-6 to TRBJ2-1; TRBD2 aligns across 11 bases. The CDR3 contains 16 residues. Germline assignment: CDR1 MNHNY and CDR2 SVGAGI (reference sequence). V was clipped by 5 bases and J by 8 bases; unmatched bases: 11. The CDR3 sequence: CASSTSASGGLHEQFF. The CDR3 DNA reads as TGTGCCAGCAGTACCTCCGCTAGCGGGGGGCTTCATGAGCAGTTCTTC.

The gene calls are TRBV28 and TRBJ2-5; 8 bases are a match to TRBD2. The germline V gene encodes CDR1 MDHEN and CDR2 SYDVKM. This CDR3 is 15 amino acids long. Trimming at V came to 3 bases and at J to 4 bases, leaving 7 bases not matched to a gene. CDR3 nucleotide sequence: TGTGCCAGCAGTTTGGCGGGAGGAGGAGGAGAGACCCAGTACTTC. Translated, it gives CASSLAGGGGETQYF. Using reference TRBV28 and TRBJ2-5 for the parts outside the CDR3, the full variable domain is DVKVTQSSRYLVKRTGEKVFLECVQDMDHENMFWYRQDPGLGLRLIYFSYDVKMKEKGDIPEGYSVSREKKERFSLILESASTNQTSMYLCASSLAGGGGETQYFGPGTRLLVL.

Points on this clone: The sample carries other DNA sequences with the same CDR3. V usage is TRBV5-1 and J usage is TRBJ2-7; the match to TRBD2 covers 10 bases. The germline V gene encodes CDR1 SGHRS and CDR2 YFSETQ. The ends lost 0 bases at V and 3 bases at J; junction bases unmatched: 9. CDR3 size: 17 residues. Here the CDR3 reads CASSLEPSSGRSYEQYF. DNA for the CDR3: TGCGCCAGCAGCTTGGAACCCTCTAGCGGGAGAAGCTACGAGCAGTACTTC.